This T cell receptor (beta chain) was captured in a study of blood T cell repertoires in COVID-19. The table came from immunoSEQ multiplex PCR; TCRdb's copy has only in-frame clones and leaves some out. The table lists roughly 260,000 clones, 86% of them singletons. Living in under 30 US areas, the participants were between about 18 and 100 years of age. The CDR3 is 15 amino acids. Germline trimming cut 4 bases from V and 2 bases from J; bases unmatched to any gene: 2. Germline V gene data show CDR1 as LGHNA and CDR2 as YSLEER. This clone was seen a few times. The J gene is TRBJ2-1, the V gene TRBV4-3; 10 bases match TRBD2. The TCR was taken from a woman under 30 who had recovered from COVID-19. Sequences were obtained from PBMCs or T cells enriched from blood (not recorded which). CDR3 region: CASSPLAGPYNEQFF. In DNA form, the CDR3 reads TGCGCCAGCAGCCCACTAGCGGGGCCCTACAATGAGCAGTTCTTC.